This T cell receptor beta chain appears in the sequencing data of a study of blood T cell repertoires in COVID-19. Study context: Nucleic acid was either cDNA or gDNA, and it came from T cells, B-cell-depleted T cells, or PBMCs.

The data were produced by immunoSEQ multiplex PCR, yet TCRdb's version contains in-frame clones alone and is incomplete. The table lists 60,000 or so clones, 75% to 85% of them singletons. Germline lookup yields CDR1 SGHAT and CDR2 FQNNGV. V was shortened by 5 bases and J by 5 bases, with 15 bases between the two germline ends. This CDR3 is 14 amino acids long. This chain uses TRBV11-2 with TRBJ1-2, with a possible D match to TRBD1 (6 bases). Source material: peripheral blood. The sequence was obtained from a human donor in a cohort sampled during active COVID-19. CDR3 loop: CASSDRRKLYGYTF. In nucleotides, the CDR3 is TGTGCCAGCAGCGACAGGCGGAAGTTATATGGCTACACCTTC.